A single sample is the source of the 9 T cell receptor beta chains below, sequenced in a study of control samples from healthy donors and cancer patients. TCRdb's copy holds only in-frame clones and misses some; the assay was immunoSEQ multiplex PCR. The profile covers some 150,000 clones, with 91% appearing a single time and around 1.5% taken by the ten largest. Sequenced input: blood. These receptors all stem from a woman in her twenties or thirties in good health.

In the case of this clone: This specimen includes other DNA sequences encoding the same CDR3. The chain couples TRBV6-5 to TRBJ2-1; 9 positions agree with TRBD1. Germline V CDR1 and CDR2: MNHEY, SVGAGI. V dropped 8 bases and J dropped 5; count of bases not matched to a gene: 4. The CDR3 extends over 13 amino acids. The CDR3 DNA sequence: TGTGCCAGCGGGGACAGGGTCAACAATGAGCAGTTCTTC. This translates into CASGDRVNNEQFF.

The gene calls are TRBV6-5 and TRBJ1-1, with unresolved D. The CDR3 runs 13 residues. Per the germline V gene, CDR1 is MNHEY and CDR2 is SVGAGI. The germline V and J ends were trimmed by 2 bases and 1 base, with 5 bases remaining between them. Here the CDR3 reads CASSYQRNTEAFF. In nucleotides, the CDR3 is TGTGCCAGCAGTTACCAGAGGAACACTGAAGCTTTCTTT.

V and J are TRBV12-3 or TRBV12-4 and TRBJ2-7; perhaps TRBD1 as D (6 bases). CDR3 length: 12 amino acids. V was trimmed by 6 bases and J by 3 bases, leaving 9 bases between them. The CDR3 sequence is CASRLQGYEQYF. CDR3 sequence (DNA): TGTGCCAGCAGGCTACAGGGCTACGAGCAGTACTTC.

The chain combines TRBV18 with TRBJ1-4; D uncertain. Trimming left V 3 bases short and J 0 bases short, with 8 bases between. The CDR3 consists of 15 residues. Germline CDR1 KGHSH, CDR2 LQKENI. This CDR3 reads CASSPLTATNEKLFF. In DNA, the CDR3 is TGTGCCAGCTCACCCCTCACGGCAACTAATGAAAAACTGTTTTTT.

This chain joins TRBV5-6 and TRBJ1-6; 10 bases map to TRBD1. Germline V gene data show CDR1 as SGHDT and CDR2 as YYEEEE. The length of the CDR3 is 14 residues. Germline trimming cut 3 bases from V and 9 bases from J; bases unmatched to any gene: 3. CDR3 in DNA: TGTGCCAGCAGCTCGGGACAGGGGACTTCACCCCTCCACTTT. It is translated as CASSSGQGTSPLHF.

This clone came up once. The chain has TRBV5-1 and TRBJ1-4; TRBD1 matches at 8 bases. In germline, CDR1 is SGHRS, CDR2 YFSETQ. The CDR3 sequence is 15 residues long. The V segment lost 2 bases and the J segment 6 bases; nucleotides outside the gene matches: 6. CDR3 residues: CASSFGYRGDEKLFF. The DNA for the CDR3 is TGCGCCAGCAGCTTTGGGTACAGGGGGGATGAAAAACTGTTTTTT.

The chain employs TRBV19 and TRBJ1-4, with 9 bases that match TRBD1. This CDR3 region has 15 residues. The V gene end was trimmed by 5 bases and the J gene end by 3 bases; junction bases not matched to a gene: 4. CDR1 LNHDA and CDR2 SQIVND come from the germline V gene (reference sequence). In nucleotides, the CDR3 is TGTGCCAGTAGTGGGACAGGGAGGTCTAATGAAAAACTGTTTTTT. It encodes CASSGTGRSNEKLFF.

About this clone: This same CDR3 is encoded by further DNA sequences in the sample. This rearrangement joins TRBV19 to TRBJ1-4; unclear D gene. CDR1 is LNHDA and CDR2 is SQIVND in the germline V gene (reference sequence). This CDR3 contains 14 residues. Trimming removed 3 bases at V and 0 bases at J, with 5 bases between. In DNA form, the CDR3 reads TGTGCCAGTAGTATCTCAGCAACTAATGAAAAACTGTTTTTT. It codes for CASSISATNEKLFF.

In the case of this clone: One end of the junction does not line up with germline, which may come from a read error. Other DNA sequences in this sample translate to the same CDR3. V is TRBV18 and J is TRBJ2-2; 8 nucleotides match TRBD1. The CDR3 sequence is 16 residues long. The V gene's germline CDR1 is KGHSH and CDR2 LQKENI. CDR3 coding DNA: TGTGCTAGCTCACCTATAGGGACAGGAAACACCGGGGAGCTGTTTTTT. Its translation is CASSPIGTGNTGELFF.